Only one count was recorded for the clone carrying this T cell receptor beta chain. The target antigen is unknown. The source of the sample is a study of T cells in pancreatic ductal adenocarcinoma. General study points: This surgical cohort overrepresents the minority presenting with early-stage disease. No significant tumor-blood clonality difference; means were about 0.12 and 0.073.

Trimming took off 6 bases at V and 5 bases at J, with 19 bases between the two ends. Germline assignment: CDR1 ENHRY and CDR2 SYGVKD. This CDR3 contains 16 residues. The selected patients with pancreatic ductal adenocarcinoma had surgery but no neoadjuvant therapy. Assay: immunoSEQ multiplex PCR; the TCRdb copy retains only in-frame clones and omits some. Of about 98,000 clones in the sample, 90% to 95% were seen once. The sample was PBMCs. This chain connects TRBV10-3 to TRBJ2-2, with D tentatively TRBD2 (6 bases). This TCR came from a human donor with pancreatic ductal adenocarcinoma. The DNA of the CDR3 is TGTGCCATCAGGGAGGTAACGGGAGTTGGTACCGGGGAGCTGTTTTTT. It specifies CAIREVTGVGTGELFF.